Following are 32 T cell receptor beta chains from one sample sequenced in a study of OX40 agonist ivuxolimab in advanced cancers. Some clones are missing from TCRdb's copy, which holds only in-frame ones; the method was immunoSEQ multiplex PCR. In the table there are under 95,000 clones, about 94% of which are singletons. This sample comprised CD4+ or CD8+ T cells sorted from blood, obtained in a trial of the OX40 agonist ivuxolimab. These TCRs come from an adult with an advanced solid tumor such as melanoma, head and neck, liver or kidney cancer.

The gene calls are TRBV29-1 and TRBJ1-2, with D possibly TRBD1 on 5 matching bases. Germline CDR1 reads SQVTM; CDR2 reads ANQGSEA. Trimming took 1 base from V and 8 from J, leaving 14 bases between them. The length of the CDR3 is 13 residues. The CDR3 DNA is TGCAGCGTTGAAGGTGGGGCAGGTGGAGGCTACACCTTC. This gives the protein CSVEGGAGGGYTF.

The chain carries TRBV10-3 and TRBJ2-7; TRBD2 might be the D (6 bases). The germline V gene has CDR1 ENHRY and CDR2 SYGVKD. The CDR3 loop spans 14 amino acids. The V end was cut by 3 bases, the J end by 4 bases, with 13 bases between. CDR3 protein: CAISEPGTSYEQYF. DNA of the CDR3: TGTGCCATCAGTGAACCCGGGACTTCGTACGAGCAGTACTTC.

Comment on this clone: Relative to the germline gene, one junction end is altered; a read error may explain this. The chain recombines TRBV30 with TRBJ1-4; 9 bases are shared with TRBD1. The CDR3 has 12 amino acids. CDR1 is GTSNPN, CDR2 SVGIG, per germline (reference sequence). The CDR3 nucleotides read TGTGCCTGGAGCTCTACCGGGACAGGGAGGAGTTTT. Its translation is CAWSSTGTGRSF.

This chain joins TRBV18 and TRBJ1-2; a weak D match, TRBD1 (6 bases). There are 13 residues in the CDR3. Germline V lookup: CDR1 KGHSH, CDR2 LQKENI. V shed 4 bases and J shed 4 bases, with 10 bases lying between them. The CDR3 DNA reads as TGTGCCAGCTCACTGGACAGCGGCTATGGCTACACCTTC. Translation gives CASSLDSGYGYTF.

The chain is built from TRBV2 and TRBJ2-5; D is uncertain. V was trimmed by 4 bases and J by 5 bases, leaving 11 bases between them. The CDR3 is made up of 13 amino acids. In germline, CDR1 is SNHLY, CDR2 FYNNEI. DNA of the CDR3: TGTGCCAGCAGTGCGAAATCCCCGGAGACCCAGTACTTC. Its translation: CASSAKSPETQYF.

CDR3 coding DNA: TGTGCCAGCAGTCCCACGAGGGGCAATGAGCAGTTCTTC. Protein: CASSPTRGNEQFF. The rearrangement uses TRBV6-1 and TRBJ2-1; D might be TRBD1 or TRBD2, each matching 5 bases. The CDR3 consists of 13 residues. Per the germline V gene, CDR1 is MNHNS and CDR2 is SASEGT. Trimming removed 5 bases at V and 6 bases at J, with 11 bases between.

This chain joins TRBV6-1 and TRBJ2-1; D unclear. V lost 8 bases, J lost 10 bases, and 15 bases lay in between. The CDR3 is 12 residues long. Germline CDR1 and CDR2: MNHNS and SASEGT. The DNA for the CDR3 is TGTGCCAGCCTCCCCAGCGATCGGGAGCAGTTCTTC. This codes for CASLPSDREQFF.

The gene calls are TRBV6-5 and TRBJ2-7; TRBD1 matches 8 bases. V shed 1 base, J shed 7 bases, and the junction held 6 bases outside the gene matches. The germline gives CDR1 MNHEY, CDR2 SVGAGI. The CDR3 length is 14 residues. CDR3 amino acids: CASSYLGQEEEQYF. In DNA, the CDR3 is TGTGCCAGCAGTTACTTGGGACAGGAGGAAGAGCAGTACTTC.

This chain links TRBV4-1 with TRBJ2-1; 10 bases fit TRBD1. Germline CDR1 and CDR2: MGHRA and YSYEKL. After removal of 2 bases from V and 10 bases from J, the junction contained 5 bases not matched to a gene. The CDR3 sequence is 14 residues long. The DNA for the CDR3 is TGCGCCAGCAGCCAAACCGGGACAGGGGAGGAGCAGTTCTTC. As protein: CASSQTGTGEEQFF.

The chain has TRBV6-1 and TRBJ1-3; perhaps TRBD1 as D (5 bases). Germline-derived CDR1 and CDR2 are MNHNS and SASEGT. The V end lost 8 bases, the J end lost 0 bases, and 14 bases lay between the germline ends. The CDR3 runs 15 residues. CDR3 bases: TGTGCCAGCTTTGAGGGGCGCCCCTCTGGAAACACCATATATTTT. It specifies CASFEGRPSGNTIYF.

The chain links TRBV5-8 to TRBJ2-3; the D is unclear. There are 16 residues in the CDR3. Germline CDR1 and CDR2: SGHTS and YDEGEE. Trimming left V 4 bases short and J 3 bases short, with 18 bases between. Written as DNA, the CDR3 is TGTGCCAGCAGCGACCTCGGATCCAGAGGTACAGATACGCAGTATTTT. Translating it yields CASSDLGSRGTDTQYF.

The chain links TRBV5-6 to TRBJ2-5; 8 positions match TRBD1. Germline assignment: CDR1 SGHDT and CDR2 YYEEEE. The CDR3 is made up of 15 amino acids. V shed 7 bases and J 1 base; nucleotides not matched to a gene: 9. In DNA form, the CDR3 reads TGTGCCAGCTCTTTGGGGACAGGACTCCAAGAGACCCAGTACTTC. It encodes CASSLGTGLQETQYF. Together with reference TRBV5-6 and TRBJ2-5, the CDR3 gives the full variable domain: DAGVTQSPTHLIKTRGQQVTLRCSPKSGHDTVSWYQQALGQGPQFIFQYYEEEERQRGNFPDRFSGHQFPNYSSELNVNALLLGDSALYLCASSLGTGLQETQYFGPGTRLLVL.

The chain joins TRBV10-1 to TRBJ2-3; tentatively, D is TRBD1 or TRBD2 (6 bases each). Trimming stripped 0 bases from V and 6 bases from J, with 16 bases between. CDR3 length: 16 residues. The V gene's germline CDR1 is WNHNN and CDR2 SYGVQD (reference sequence). For the CDR3, the DNA is TGCGCCAGCAGTGAGTCGACTGGAGGGGGGCTGGATACGCAGTATTTT. It yields the protein CASSESTGGGLDTQYF.

The rearrangement uses TRBV7-9 and TRBJ2-7; D perhaps matches TRBD1 (6 bases). Germline CDR1 and CDR2: SEHNR and FQNEAQ (reference sequence). V was trimmed by 5 bases and J by 6 bases, leaving 14 bases between them. This CDR3 is built from 13 residues. Here the CDR3 reads CASSRGGRGEQYF. The CDR3 coding sequence is TGTGCCAGCAGCCGTGGGGGCAGGGGCGAGCAGTACTTC.

The chain links TRBV5-1 to TRBJ1-1; D perhaps matches TRBD1 (5 bases). Trimming removed 0 bases at V and 4 bases at J, with 10 bases between. This CDR3 spans 14 amino acids. CDR1 SGHRS and CDR2 YFSETQ come from the germline V gene. CDR3 bases: TGCGCCAGCAGCTTGGTACAGGCGGGCACTGAAGCTTTCTTT. Residues: CASSLVQAGTEAFF.

This chain links TRBV13 with TRBJ2-1; 8 bases align to TRBD1. CDR1 is PRHDT, CDR2 FYEKMQ, per germline (reference sequence). This CDR3 region has 15 residues. V was pared by 5 bases and J by 5 bases, with 8 bases of the junction left unmatched. Written as DNA, the CDR3 is TGTGCCAGCAGCCCGAGGGGCAGGGGGCACAATGAGCAGTTCTTC. This gives the protein CASSPRGRGHNEQFF.

V and J are TRBV6-6 and TRBJ2-3; D may be TRBD1 (5 bases). The CDR3 covers 13 residues. The V end lost 2 bases, the J end lost 3 bases, and 6 bases lay between the germline ends. Germline V lookup: CDR1 MNHNY, CDR2 SVGAGI (reference sequence). CDR3 in amino acids: CASSYAGTDTQYF. In DNA, the CDR3 is TGTGCCAGCAGTTACGCAGGGACAGATACGCAGTATTTT.

This chain joins TRBV13 and TRBJ2-7; D is possibly TRBD1 (6 bases). Trimming shortened V by 5 bases and J by 2 bases, and 10 bases separated the two germline ends. There are 13 residues in the CDR3. Germline V gene data show CDR1 as PRHDT and CDR2 as FYEKMQ (reference sequence). CDR3 nucleotides: TGTGCCAGCAGCCCGGACAGAGCCTACGAGCAGTACTTC. Protein sequence: CASSPDRAYEQYF.

V and J are TRBV27 and TRBJ2-7, with 7 bases aligning to TRBD2. Per the germline V gene, CDR1 is MNHEY and CDR2 is SMNVEV (reference sequence). The V and J ends lost 0 bases and 3 bases, in that order; junction bases with no gene match: 5. The CDR3 length is 15 residues. CDR3 sequence (DNA): TGTGCCAGCAGTTTATCCCTAGCGGCGGTCTACGAGCAGTACTTC. It specifies CASSLSLAAVYEQYF.

V usage is TRBV7-6 and J usage is TRBJ1-4; no firm D call. The V end was cut by 5 bases, the J end by 7 bases, with 8 bases between. The CDR3 sequence is 12 residues long. CDR1 and CDR2 from the germline V gene are SGHVS and FNYEAQ. Here the CDR3 reads CASSPGGEKLFF. The CDR3 nucleotides are TGTGCCAGCAGCCCTGGCGGTGAAAAACTGTTTTTT.

The chain carries TRBV13 and TRBJ2-3, with TRBD2 identical over 12 bases. Germline V gene data show CDR1 as PRHDT and CDR2 as FYEKMQ (reference sequence). V was pared by 5 bases and J by 4 bases, with 13 bases of the junction left unmatched. This CDR3 has 18 amino acids. For the CDR3, the DNA is TGTGCCAGCAGCCCGGCTAGCGGGGGGGGCCAGAAACCAGATACGCAGTATTTT. Translation gives CASSPASGGGQKPDTQYF.

This clone was seen more than once but under ten times. The chain links TRBV5-4 to TRBJ1-3; D unclear. This CDR3 has 14 residues. Per the germline V gene, CDR1 is SGHNT and CDR2 is YYREEE (reference sequence). Trimming pared 0 bases from V and 2 bases from J, leaving 6 bases between. The CDR3 DNA is TGTGCCAGCAGCTTGGATTCAACTGGAAACACCATATATTTT. Translated, it gives CASSLDSTGNTIYF.

The V gene is TRBV7-2, the J gene TRBJ1-2; TRBD1 might be the D (5 bases). V dropped 5 bases and J dropped 6 bases, with 25 bases sitting between them. CDR1 and CDR2 (germline): SGHTA, FQGNSA. CDR3 length equals 17 residues. Here the CDR3 DNA reads TGTGCCAGCAGCATGGGGACGGTCAGGGAATCGGTACATGGCTACACCTTC. Protein sequence: CASSMGTVRESVHGYTF.

The V gene is TRBV29-1, the J gene TRBJ2-7; the match to TRBD1 covers 9 bases. Germline lookup yields CDR1 SQVTM and CDR2 ANQGSEA. The CDR3 spans 16 residues. V shed 6 bases, J shed 2 bases, and the junction held 14 bases outside the gene matches. As DNA, the CDR3 is TGCAGCGTCCTCAACCCCGGACAGGGGAGCGCCTACGAGCAGTACTTC. This translates into CSVLNPGQGSAYEQYF.

The chain carries TRBV12-5 and TRBJ2-5, with a tentative D call TRBD1 (5 bases). V was trimmed by 1 base and J by 2 bases, leaving 14 bases between them. Germline V gene lookup returns CDR1 LGHNT and CDR2 FRNRAP. The CDR3 runs to 16 residues. DNA for the CDR3: TGTGCTAGTGGTTTGGGCTACAGGAGTGATCAAGAGACCCAGTACTTC. Protein product: CASGLGYRSDQETQYF. Together with reference TRBV12-5 and TRBJ2-5, the CDR3 gives the full variable domain: DARVTQTPRHKVTEMGQEVTMRCQPILGHNTVFWYRQTMMQGLELLAYFRNRAPLDDSGMPKDRFSAEMPDATLATLKIQPSEPRDSAVYFCASGLGYRSDQETQYFGPGTRLLVL.

This clone has a single count. The CDR3 region is CAISDLTSAGYPYEQYF. The CDR3 region has the DNA TGTGCCATCAGTGATTTGACTAGCGCGGGATACCCCTACGAGCAGTACTTC. This chain joins TRBV10-3 and TRBJ2-7; 8 nucleotides match TRBD2. Trimming removed 3 bases from V and 2 bases from J; junction bases left unmatched: 12. This CDR3 spans 17 amino acids. Germline V gives CDR1 ENHRY, CDR2 SYGVKD.

V and J are TRBV7-2 and TRBJ1-1; D gene unclear. V was trimmed by 3 bases and J by 0 bases, leaving 5 bases between them. CDR3 length equals 13 residues. The germline V gene has CDR1 SGHTA and CDR2 FQGNSA. The CDR3 sequence: CASSFWLNTEAFF. In nucleotides, the CDR3 is TGTGCCAGCAGCTTTTGGCTGAACACTGAAGCTTTCTTT. Drawing the rest from reference TRBV7-2 and TRBJ1-1, the complete variable domain is GAGVSQSPSNKVTEKGKDVELRCDPISGHTALYWYRQSLGQGLEFLIYFQGNSAPDKSGLPSDRFSAERTGGSVSTLTIQRTQQEDSAVYLCASSFWLNTEAFFGQGTRLTVV.

This chain uses TRBV4-3 with TRBJ1-2; tentative D call: TRBD1 (5 bases). Trimming stripped 0 bases from V and 7 bases from J, with 15 bases between. The CDR3 length is 15 residues. CDR1 LGHNA and CDR2 YSLEER come from the germline V gene. The CDR3 protein is CASSQDVGAQTGYTF. For the CDR3, the DNA is TGCGCCAGCAGCCAAGATGTAGGGGCGCAGACTGGCTACACCTTC.

The chain couples TRBV20-1 to TRBJ1-2; D uncertain. The CDR3 covers 11 residues. Between the trimmed V and J ends, which lost 5 bases and 5 bases, there was a span of 9 bases. Germline CDR1 is DFQATT and CDR2 is SNEGSKA (reference sequence). This CDR3 reads CSAYSLYGYTF. CDR3 coding DNA: TGCAGTGCTTATAGTCTATATGGCTACACCTTC.

The J gene is TRBJ2-1, the V gene TRBV6-5; TRBD2 aligns across 7 bases. V was clipped by 10 bases and J by 1 base; unmatched bases: 4. Germline CDR1 MNHEY, CDR2 SVGAGI. The CDR3 is 13 residues long. The CDR3 sequence is CATGLGSYNEQFF. For the CDR3, the DNA is TGTGCCACCGGACTAGGGTCCTACAATGAGCAGTTCTTC.

The chain employs TRBV5-4 and TRBJ2-1, with 8 bases matching TRBD2. Germline V CDR1 and CDR2: SGHNT, YYREEE (reference sequence). The CDR3 loop spans 14 amino acids. The junction had 6 bases not matched to a gene; V was cut back by 3 bases and J by 7 bases. CDR3 residues: CASSSGTSKNEQFF. The CDR3 nucleotides read TGTGCCAGCAGCTCCGGGACTAGTAAGAATGAGCAGTTCTTC.

This clone has a single count. V and J are TRBV29-1 and TRBJ2-1, with 12 bases lining up with TRBD2. This CDR3 contains 13 residues. V dropped 5 bases and J dropped 9; count of bases not matched to a gene: 5. The germline CDR1 and CDR2 sequences are SQVTM and ANQGSEA. The chain's CDR3 is CSVLGLAGTEQFF. For the CDR3, the DNA is TGCAGCGTTCTAGGACTAGCGGGGACTGAGCAGTTCTTC.